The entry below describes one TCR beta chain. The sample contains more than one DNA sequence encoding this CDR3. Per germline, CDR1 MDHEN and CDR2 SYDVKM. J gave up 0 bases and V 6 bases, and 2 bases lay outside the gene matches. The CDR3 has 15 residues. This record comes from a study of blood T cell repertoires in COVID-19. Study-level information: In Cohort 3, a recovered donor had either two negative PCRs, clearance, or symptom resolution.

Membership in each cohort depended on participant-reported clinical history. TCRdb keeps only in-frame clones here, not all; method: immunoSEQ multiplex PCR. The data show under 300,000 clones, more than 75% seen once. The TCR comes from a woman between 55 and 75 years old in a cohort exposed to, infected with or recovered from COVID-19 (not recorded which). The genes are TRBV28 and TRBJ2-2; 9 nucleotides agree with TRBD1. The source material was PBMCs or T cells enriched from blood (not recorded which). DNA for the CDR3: TGTGCCAGCAGAAGACAGGGGGCGAACACCGGGGAGCTGTTTTTT. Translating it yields CASRRQGANTGELFF.